This entry describes one TCR beta chain. The data originate from a study of control samples from healthy donors and cancer patients. The length of the CDR3 is 12 residues. Germline CDR1 is SGHVS and CDR2 is FQNEAQ. Germline trimming cut 5 bases from V and 12 bases from J; bases unmatched to any gene: 6. TCRdb's copy holds only in-frame clones and misses some; the assay was immunoSEQ multiplex PCR. The table includes 60,000 to 80,000 clones, roughly nine tenths detected once. V and J are TRBV7-8 and TRBJ1-4; 7 bases map to TRBD1. Source material: blood. The TCR comes from a woman in her 50s in good health. The CDR3 DNA is TGTGCCAGCAGCCAAGACAGGGAGCAACTGTTTTTT. This gives the protein CASSQDREQLFF.